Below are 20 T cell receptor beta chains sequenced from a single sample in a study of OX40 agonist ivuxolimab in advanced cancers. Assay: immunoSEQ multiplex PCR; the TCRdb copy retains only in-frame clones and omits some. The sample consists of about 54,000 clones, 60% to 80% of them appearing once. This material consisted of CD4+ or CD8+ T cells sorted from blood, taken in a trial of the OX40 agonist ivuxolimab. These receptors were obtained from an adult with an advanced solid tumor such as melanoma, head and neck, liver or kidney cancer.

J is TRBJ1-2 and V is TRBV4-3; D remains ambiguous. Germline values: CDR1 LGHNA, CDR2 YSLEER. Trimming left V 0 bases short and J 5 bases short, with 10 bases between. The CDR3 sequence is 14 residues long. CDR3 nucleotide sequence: TGCGCCAGCAGCCAAGAAAGGGTCGGTTATGGCTACACCTTC. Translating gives CASSQERVGYGYTF.

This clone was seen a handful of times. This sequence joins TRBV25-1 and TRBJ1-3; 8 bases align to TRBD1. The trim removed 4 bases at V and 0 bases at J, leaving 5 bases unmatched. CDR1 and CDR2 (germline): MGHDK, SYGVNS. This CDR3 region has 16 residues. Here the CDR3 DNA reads TGTGCCAGCAGTGGGACAGGGCCCGTCTCTGGAAACACCATATATTTT. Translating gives CASSGTGPVSGNTIYF.

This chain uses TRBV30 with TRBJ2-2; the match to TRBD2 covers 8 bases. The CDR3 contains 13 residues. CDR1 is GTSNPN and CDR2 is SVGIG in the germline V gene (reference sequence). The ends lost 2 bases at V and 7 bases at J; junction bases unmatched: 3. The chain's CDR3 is CAWSRLANGELFF. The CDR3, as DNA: TGTGCCTGGAGTAGACTAGCGAACGGGGAGCTGTTTTTT.

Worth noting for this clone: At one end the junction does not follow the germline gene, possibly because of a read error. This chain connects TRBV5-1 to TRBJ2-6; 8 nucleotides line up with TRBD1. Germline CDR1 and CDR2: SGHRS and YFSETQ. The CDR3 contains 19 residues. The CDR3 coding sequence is TGCGCCAACAGCTACCAAGGGACAGGAAGGCAGTCTGGGGCCAACGTCCTGACTTTC. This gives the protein CANSYQGTGRQSGANVLTF.

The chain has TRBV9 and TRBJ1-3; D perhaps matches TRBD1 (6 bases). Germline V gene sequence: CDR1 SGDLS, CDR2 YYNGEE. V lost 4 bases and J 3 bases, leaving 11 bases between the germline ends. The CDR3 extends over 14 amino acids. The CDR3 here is CASSRPGVGNTIYF. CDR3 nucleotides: TGTGCCAGCAGCAGACCAGGGGTTGGAAACACCATATATTTT.

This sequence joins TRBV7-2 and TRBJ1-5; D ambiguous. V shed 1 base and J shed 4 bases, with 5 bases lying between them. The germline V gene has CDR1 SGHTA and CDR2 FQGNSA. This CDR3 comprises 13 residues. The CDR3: CASSLERNQPQHF. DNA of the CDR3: TGTGCCAGCAGCTTAGAAAGGAATCAGCCCCAGCATTTT.

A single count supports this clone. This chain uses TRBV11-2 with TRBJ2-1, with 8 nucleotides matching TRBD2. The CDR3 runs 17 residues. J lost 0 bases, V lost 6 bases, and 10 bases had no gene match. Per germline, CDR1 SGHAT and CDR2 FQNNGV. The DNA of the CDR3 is TGTGCCAGCAGATCAGGACTAGCTCTAAGCTCCTACAATGAGCAGTTCTTC. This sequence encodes CASRSGLALSSYNEQFF. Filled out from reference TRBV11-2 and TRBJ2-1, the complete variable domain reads EAGVAQSPRYKIIEKRQSVAFWCNPISGHATLYWYQQILGQGPKLLIQFQNNGVVDDSQLPKDRFSAERLKGVDSTLKIQPAKLEDSAVYLCASRSGLALSSYNEQFFGPGTRLTVL.

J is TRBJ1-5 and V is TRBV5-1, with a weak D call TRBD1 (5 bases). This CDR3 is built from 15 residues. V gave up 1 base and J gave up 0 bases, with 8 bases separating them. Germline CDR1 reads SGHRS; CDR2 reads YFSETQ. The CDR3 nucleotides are TGCGCCAGCAGCTTGTCTGGGGGTAGCAATCAGCCCCAGCATTTT. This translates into CASSLSGGSNQPQHF.

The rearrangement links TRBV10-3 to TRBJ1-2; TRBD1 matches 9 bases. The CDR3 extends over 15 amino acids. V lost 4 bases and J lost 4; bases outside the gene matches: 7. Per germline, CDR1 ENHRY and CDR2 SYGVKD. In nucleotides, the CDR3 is TGTGCCATCAGTGGCAACAGGGGGCTTAGCTATGGCTACACCTTC. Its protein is CAISGNRGLSYGYTF.

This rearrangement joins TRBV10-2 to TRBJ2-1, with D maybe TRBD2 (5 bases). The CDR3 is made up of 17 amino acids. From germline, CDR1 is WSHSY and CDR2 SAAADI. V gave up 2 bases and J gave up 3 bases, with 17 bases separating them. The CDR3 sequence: CASSEPRSTNLYNEQFF. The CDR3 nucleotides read TGCGCCAGCAGTGAGCCACGTTCGACTAACCTCTACAATGAGCAGTTCTTC.

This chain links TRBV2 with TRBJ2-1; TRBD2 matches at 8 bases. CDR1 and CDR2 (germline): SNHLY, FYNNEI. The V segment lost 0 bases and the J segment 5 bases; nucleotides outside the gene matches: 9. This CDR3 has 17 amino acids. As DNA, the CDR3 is TGTGCCAGCAGTGAAGCGTTAATAGCGGGAACCCACAATGAGCAGTTCTTC. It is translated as CASSEALIAGTHNEQFF.

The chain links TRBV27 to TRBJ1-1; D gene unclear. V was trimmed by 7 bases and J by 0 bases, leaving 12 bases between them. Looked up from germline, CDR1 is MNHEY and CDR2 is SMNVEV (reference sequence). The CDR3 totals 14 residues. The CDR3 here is CASKALGLNTEAFF. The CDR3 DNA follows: TGTGCCAGCAAAGCGTTGGGGTTGAACACTGAAGCTTTCTTT.

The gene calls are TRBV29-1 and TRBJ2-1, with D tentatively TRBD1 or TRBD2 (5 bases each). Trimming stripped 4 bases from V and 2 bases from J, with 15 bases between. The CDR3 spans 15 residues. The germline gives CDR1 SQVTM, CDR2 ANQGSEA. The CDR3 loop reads CSVVFGAPTYNEQFF. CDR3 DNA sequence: TGCAGCGTTGTGTTCGGGGCCCCCACCTACAATGAGCAGTTCTTC.

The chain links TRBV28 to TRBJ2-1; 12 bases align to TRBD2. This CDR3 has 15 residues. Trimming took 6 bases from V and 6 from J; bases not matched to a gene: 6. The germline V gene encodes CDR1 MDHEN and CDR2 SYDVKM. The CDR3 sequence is CASSLGTSGSNEQFF. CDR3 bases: TGTGCCAGCAGCCTCGGGACTAGCGGGTCCAATGAGCAGTTCTTC.

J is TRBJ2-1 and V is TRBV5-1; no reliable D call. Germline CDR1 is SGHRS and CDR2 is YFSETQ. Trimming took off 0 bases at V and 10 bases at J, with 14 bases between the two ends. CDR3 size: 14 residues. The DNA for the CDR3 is TGCGCCAGCAGCTTGGCCCGGACCGCCGGGGAGCAGTTCTTC. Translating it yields CASSLARTAGEQFF.

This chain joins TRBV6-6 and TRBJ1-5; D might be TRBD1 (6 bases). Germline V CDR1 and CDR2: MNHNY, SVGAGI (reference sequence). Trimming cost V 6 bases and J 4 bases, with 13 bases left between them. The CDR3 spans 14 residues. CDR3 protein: CASSQTGSNQPQHF. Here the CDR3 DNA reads TGTGCCAGCAGCCAGACAGGATCTAATCAGCCCCAGCATTTT.

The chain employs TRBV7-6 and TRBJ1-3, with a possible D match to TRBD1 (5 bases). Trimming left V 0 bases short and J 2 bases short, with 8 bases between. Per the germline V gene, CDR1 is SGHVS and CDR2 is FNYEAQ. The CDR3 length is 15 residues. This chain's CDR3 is CASSLAQGAGNTIYF. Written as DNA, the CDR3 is TGTGCCAGCAGCTTAGCTCAGGGAGCTGGAAACACCATATATTTT.

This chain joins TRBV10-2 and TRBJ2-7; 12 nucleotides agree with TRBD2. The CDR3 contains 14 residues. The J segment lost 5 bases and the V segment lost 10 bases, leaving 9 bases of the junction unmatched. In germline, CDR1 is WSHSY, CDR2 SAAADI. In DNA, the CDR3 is TGCGCCACCAGGACTAGCGGGACCGTAGACGAGCAGTACTTC. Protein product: CATRTSGTVDEQYF.

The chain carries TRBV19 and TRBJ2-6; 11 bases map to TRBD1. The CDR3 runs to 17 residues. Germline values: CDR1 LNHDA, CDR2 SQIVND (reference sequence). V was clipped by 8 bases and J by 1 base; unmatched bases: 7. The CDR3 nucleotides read TGTGCCAGTTCTCGGGACAGGGGGACGTCTGGGGCCAACGTCCTGACTTTC. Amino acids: CASSRDRGTSGANVLTF.

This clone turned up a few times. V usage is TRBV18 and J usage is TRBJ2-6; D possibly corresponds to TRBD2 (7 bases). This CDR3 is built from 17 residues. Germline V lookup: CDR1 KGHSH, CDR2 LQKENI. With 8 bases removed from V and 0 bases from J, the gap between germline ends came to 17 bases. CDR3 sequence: CASGAGAPGSGANVLTF. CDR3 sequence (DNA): TGTGCCAGCGGCGCGGGGGCACCGGGCTCTGGGGCCAACGTCCTGACTTTC.